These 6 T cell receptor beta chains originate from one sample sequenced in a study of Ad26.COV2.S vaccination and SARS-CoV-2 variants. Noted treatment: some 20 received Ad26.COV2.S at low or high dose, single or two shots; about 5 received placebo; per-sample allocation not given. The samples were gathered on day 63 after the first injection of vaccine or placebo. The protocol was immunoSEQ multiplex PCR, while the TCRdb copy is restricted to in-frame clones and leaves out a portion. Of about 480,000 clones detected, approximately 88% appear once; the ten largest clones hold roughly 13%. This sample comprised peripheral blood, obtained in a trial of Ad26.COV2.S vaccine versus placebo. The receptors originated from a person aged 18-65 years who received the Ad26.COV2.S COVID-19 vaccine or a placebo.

The CDR3 is CASSGYGYTF. The CDR3 region has the DNA TGTGCCAGTAGTGGGTATGGCTACACCTTC. This chain uses TRBV19 with TRBJ1-2; D is unclear. This CDR3 has 10 residues. The V gene's germline CDR1 is LNHDA and CDR2 SQIVND (reference sequence). The V and J ends lost 5 bases and 5 bases respectively, with 3 bases between them.

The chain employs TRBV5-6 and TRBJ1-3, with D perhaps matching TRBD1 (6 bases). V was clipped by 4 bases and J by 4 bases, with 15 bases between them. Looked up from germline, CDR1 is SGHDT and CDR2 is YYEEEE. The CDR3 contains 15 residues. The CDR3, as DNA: TGTGCCAGCAGCCCCACAGGGAGGGCAGGAAACACCATATATTTT. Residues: CASSPTGRAGNTIYF.

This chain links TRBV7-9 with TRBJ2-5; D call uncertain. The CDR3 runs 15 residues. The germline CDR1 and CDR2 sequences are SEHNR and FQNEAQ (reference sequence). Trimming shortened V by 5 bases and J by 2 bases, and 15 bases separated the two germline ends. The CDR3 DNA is TGTGCCAGCAGCGATCCCGCGGCGGCTCAAGAGACCCAGTACTTC. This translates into CASSDPAAAQETQYF. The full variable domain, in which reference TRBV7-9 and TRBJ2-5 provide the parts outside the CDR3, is DTGVSQNPRHKITKRGQNVTFRCDPISEHNRLYWYRQTLGQGPEFLTYFQNEAQLEKSRLLSDRFSAERPKGSFSTLEIQRTEQGDSAMYLCASSDPAAAQETQYFGPGTRLLVL.

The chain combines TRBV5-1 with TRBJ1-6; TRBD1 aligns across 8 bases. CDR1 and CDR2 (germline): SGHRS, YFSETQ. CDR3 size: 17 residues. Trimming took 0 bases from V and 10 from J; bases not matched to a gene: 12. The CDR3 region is CASSLVGAGGRGSPLHF. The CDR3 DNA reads TGCGCCAGCAGCTTGGTAGGGGCAGGGGGCCGGGGATCACCCCTCCACTTT.

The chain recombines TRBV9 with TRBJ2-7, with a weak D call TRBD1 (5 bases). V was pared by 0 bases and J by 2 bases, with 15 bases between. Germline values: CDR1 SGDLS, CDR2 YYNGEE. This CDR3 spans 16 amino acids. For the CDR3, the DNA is TGTGCCAGCAGCGTAGGTCAGGGAAGAAACACCTACGAGCAGTACTTC. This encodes CASSVGQGRNTYEQYF.

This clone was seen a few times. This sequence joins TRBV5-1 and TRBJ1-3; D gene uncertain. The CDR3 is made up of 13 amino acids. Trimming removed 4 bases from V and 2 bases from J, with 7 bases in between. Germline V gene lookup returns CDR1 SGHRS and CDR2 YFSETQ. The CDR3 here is CASSAPPGNTIYF. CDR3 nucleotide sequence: TGCGCCAGCAGCGCGCCACCTGGAAACACCATATATTTT.